The entry that follows covers one TCR beta chain sequence. This entry is derived from a study of blood T cell repertoires in COVID-19. The wider study: Sources were T cells, B-cell-depleted T cells, or PBMCs; the material itself was cDNA or gDNA.

CDR1 and CDR2 (germline): KGHDR, SFDVKD. Unmatched junction bases numbered 10, after V lost 10 bases and J lost 6 bases. The CDR3 is made up of 15 amino acids. In the original processing: Reference gene primer amplification gave nucleated cell count estimates. Profiling relied on immunoSEQ multiplex PCR, and the TCRdb table lists in-frame clones only, not all of them. The DNA was the basis for D and trimming; V, J and clone size are from that table. The sample holds about 140,000 clones, 85% to 90% seen once. This TCR derives from a woman aged 55-70 years with acute or convalescent COVID-19. The V gene is TRBV24-1, the J gene TRBJ2-3, with 12 bases fitting TRBD1. The sequencing sample was made of peripheral blood. As DNA, the CDR3 is TGTGCCACAAGGGACAGGGGGCCTACACACGATACGCAGTATTTT. It encodes CATRDRGPTHDTQYF.